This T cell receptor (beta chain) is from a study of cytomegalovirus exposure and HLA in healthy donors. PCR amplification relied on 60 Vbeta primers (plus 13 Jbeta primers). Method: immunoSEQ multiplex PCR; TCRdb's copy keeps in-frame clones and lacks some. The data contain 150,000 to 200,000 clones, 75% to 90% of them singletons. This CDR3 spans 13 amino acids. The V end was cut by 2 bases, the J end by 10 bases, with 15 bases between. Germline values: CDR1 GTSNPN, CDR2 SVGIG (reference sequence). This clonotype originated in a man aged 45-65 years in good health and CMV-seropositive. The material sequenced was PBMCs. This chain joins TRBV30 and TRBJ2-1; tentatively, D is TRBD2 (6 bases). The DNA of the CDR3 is TGTGCCTGGAGTATCCGGGAGTCTTTGGAGCAGTTCTTC. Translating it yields CAWSIRESLEQFF. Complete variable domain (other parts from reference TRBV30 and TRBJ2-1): SQTIHQWPATLVQPVGSPLSLECTVEGTSNPNLYWYRQAAGRGLQLLFYSVGIGQISSEVPQNLSASRPQDRQFILSSKKLLLSDSGFYLCAWSIRESLEQFFGPGTRLTVL.